This TCR beta chain is drawn from a study of T cell changes during pregnancy in multiple sclerosis. Trimming stripped 0 bases from V and 1 base from J, with 7 bases between. The CDR3 has 14 residues. Germline V gene sequence: CDR1 SGDLS, CDR2 YYNGEE. Only in-frame clones appear in the TCRdb table, and some are missing; sequencing was by immunoSEQ multiplex PCR. The profile shows tens of thousands of clones, approximately 92% of them singletons. This sequence joins TRBV9 and TRBJ2-5; no firm D call. Sequencing used peripheral blood, obtained after pregnancy. The receptor was derived from a female donor with multiple sclerosis, enrolled in a pregnancy study. Here the CDR3 DNA reads TGTGCCAGCAGCGTAGGGGCAGGCCAAGAGACCCAGTACTTC. As protein: CASSVGAGQETQYF.